This T cell receptor beta chain is from a study of OX40 agonist ivuxolimab in advanced cancers. Background on the whole study: Ivuxolimab was a fully human IgG2 agonistic monoclonal antibody targeting the costimulatory receptor OX40 (CD134). Intravenous ivuxolimab was administered to patients every 2 weeks at six dose levels: 0.01, 0.1, 0.3, 1.5, 3 and 10 mg/kg. Of the roughly 51 patients in dose escalation, some 20 had hepatocellular carcinoma, roughly 15 had melanoma, 9 had renal cell carcinoma and 9 had head and neck cancer. A male proportion of almost 85% and a mean age of around 60 years, ranging from about 23 to 79, were recorded for the dose-escalation cohort. Patients were allowed to have had prior anti-PD-1, anti-PD-L1 or anti-CTLA-4 therapy, and around 40% of the dose-escalation patients had previously received checkpoint inhibitors. Partial responses occurred in three dose-escalation patients, of whom one had hepatocellular carcinoma and two had cutaneous melanoma. The point of sequencing TCRbeta in the periphery was to test whether ivuxolimab changed TCR sequence diversity and drove clonal T-cell expansion. The paper covers the monotherapy dose-escalation part of the phase I ivuxolimab trial, which included N of about 56 patients.

The trial excluded patients who had a history of autoimmune disease or were on systemic immunosuppression. Peripheral blood for TCR sequencing was collected from all dose cohorts at baseline, on cycle 4 day 1, and on cycle 7 day 1. Samples were obtained from an open-label, multicenter, first-in-human phase I dose-escalation trial of ivuxolimab. Adults with locally advanced or metastatic melanoma, renal cell, hepatocellular, or head and neck squamous cell carcinoma were enrolled in the trial. Before TCR sequencing, CD4+ T cells and CD8+ T cells were sorted from peripheral blood as separate populations. The CDR3 holds 13 amino acids from the cysteine to the phenylalanine. Only the CDR3 DNA is retained, 39 bases long and in frame from the first base. Taken from the germline V gene, the CDR1 and CDR2 loops are SNHLY and FYNNEI. Trimming costs V 5 bases and J 6 bases, and their ends lie 11 bases apart.

To note about this clone: Its target antigen remains unknown. Base-call qualities are not available, and no considerably larger clone is one nucleotide away.

To sequence the TCRbeta CDR3 region, genomic DNA was isolated from the sorted cells. The immunoSEQ Assay was used for sequencing of TCRbeta CDR3 regions. TCRdb limited this immuneACCESS table to in-frame rearrangements with V and J called. A share of clones is missing; checked studies link under half to unresolved V genes, and the rest is unexplained. For this sample there are tens of thousands of clones; around 84% appear just once. Roughly 1.2% of the sample goes to the ten largest clones. The full study reports these points: In the 0.1-3.0 mg/kg groups, partial responders were among the patients with the lowest normalized peripheral clonal expansion, particularly in CD8+ T cells. On average, CD8+ T cells showed more expanded clones than CD4+ T cells after ivuxolimab. The antigen specificity of the peripheral T cells that underwent clonal expansion was not determined. Low levels of normalized T-cell clonal expansion were also seen in some patients who did not respond. At doses from 0.1 to 3.0 mg/kg, clonal expansion was seen in both CD4+ and CD8+ blood T cells between baseline and week 6.

The chain was built from TRBV2 and TRBJ1-5; the D gene is not confidently resolved. Specimen: CD4+ or CD8+ T cells sorted from blood, collected in a trial of the OX40 agonist ivuxolimab. This clonotype was obtained from an adult with an advanced solid tumor such as melanoma, head and neck, liver or kidney cancer. The nucleotide sequence is given as TGTGCCAGCAGTAGATTTGAAAGTCAGCCCCAGCATTTT. Its product reads: CASSRFESQPQHF.